This entry lists 15 T cell receptor beta chains sequenced from one sample in a study of blood T cell repertoires in COVID-19. Profiling relied on immunoSEQ multiplex PCR, and the TCRdb table lists in-frame clones only, not all of them. The repertoire holds hundreds of thousands of clones, with about 90% as singletons. Sequencing was carried out using peripheral blood. The origin of the receptors is a woman in her twenties or thirties with COVID-19, enrolled during active disease.

The V gene is TRBV3-1 (or the pseudogene TRBV3-2), the J gene TRBJ2-1; maybe TRBD2 (6 bases). V lost 1 base and J lost 4, with 26 bases in between. The CDR3 consists of 20 residues. Germline CDR1 is LGHDT and CDR2 is YNNKEL (reference sequence). CDR3 in amino acids: CASSQASGAQYPRLYNEQFF. The DNA of the CDR3 is TGTGCCAGCAGCCAAGCCTCGGGAGCTCAATATCCCCGACTTTACAATGAGCAGTTCTTC.

This chain links TRBV12-3 or TRBV12-4 with TRBJ2-1; D remains unclear. V was cut by 1 base and J by 7 bases, with 5 bases left in between. The CDR3 spans 12 residues. The CDR3 DNA follows: TGTGCCAGCAGTTTAGGGGCGAATGAGCAGTTCTTC. It specifies CASSLGANEQFF.

The chain is built from TRBV18 and TRBJ1-1, with 7 bases lining up with TRBD1. With 3 bases clipped from V and 10 bases from J, the junction kept 11 bases outside the gene matches. CDR1 is KGHSH and CDR2 is LQKENI in the germline V gene. This CDR3 is 14 amino acids long. The DNA for the CDR3 is TGTGCCAGCTCACCTTCGGGAGGGGGCGTGGGAGCTTTCTTT. Translating it yields CASSPSGGGVGAFF.

V usage is TRBV10-3 and J usage is TRBJ2-1, with 12 bases that match TRBD2. V lost 7 bases, J lost 8 bases, and 6 bases stayed unmatched. Per the germline V gene, CDR1 is ENHRY and CDR2 is SYGVKD. This CDR3 comprises 14 residues. The CDR3: CAIMTSGRWDEQFF. CDR3 DNA sequence: TGTGCCATCATGACTAGCGGGAGATGGGATGAGCAGTTCTTC.

The V and J genes are TRBV6-5 and TRBJ1-1; D possibly corresponds to TRBD1 (6 bases). The CDR3 is 12 residues long. Germline V CDR1 and CDR2: MNHEY, SVGAGI. Deletions cut 7 bases from V and 4 bases from J, with 10 bases between. The DNA for the CDR3 is TGTGCCAGCATAGACAGGTTCACTGAAGCTTTCTTT. It specifies CASIDRFTEAFF.

The chain links TRBV5-5 to TRBJ2-7; the D gene is possibly TRBD2 (6 bases). The germline V gene encodes CDR1 SGHKS and CDR2 YYEKEE (reference sequence). CDR3 length: 13 residues. Trimming took 3 bases from V and 6 from J, leaving 13 bases between them. The CDR3 spells CASSWGLEGEQYV. The CDR3 coding sequence is TGTGCCAGCAGCTGGGGGTTGGAGGGCGAGCAGTACGTC.

The V gene is TRBV6-5, the J gene TRBJ2-5, with D possibly being TRBD1 (5 bases). With 4 bases removed from V and 2 bases from J, the gap between germline ends came to 11 bases. The CDR3 sequence is 14 residues long. Germline CDR1 reads MNHEY; CDR2 reads SVGAGI. The DNA of the CDR3 is TGTGCCAGCAGTTTGACAGATCGTCAAGAGACCCAGTACTTC. Amino acids: CASSLTDRQETQYF.

Written as DNA, the CDR3 is TGTGCCATCAGTGACCCGGACAGGGGGCGATGGGACATTCAGTACTTC. Its translation is CAISDPDRGRWDIQYF. The V and J genes are TRBV10-3 and TRBJ2-4; 11 nucleotides line up with TRBD1. The germline gives CDR1 ENHRY, CDR2 SYGVKD. The V gene end was trimmed by 3 bases and the J gene end by 8 bases; junction bases not matched to a gene: 9. The CDR3 loop spans 16 amino acids.

V gene TRBV6-5 combines with J gene TRBJ1-4; TRBD1 might be the D (5 bases). CDR3 length: 15 residues. Germline V gene sequence: CDR1 MNHEY, CDR2 SVGAGI. Trimming shortened V by 3 bases and J by 8 bases, and 16 bases separated the two germline ends. CDR3 bases: TGTGCCAGCAGTTATTGGTCAGGGCGAAGAGAAAAACTGTTTTTT. It translates to CASSYWSGRREKLFF.

The rearrangement joins TRBV6-2 or TRBV6-3 to TRBJ1-1, with 9 bases fitting TRBD1. Germline-derived CDR1 and CDR2 are MNHEY and SVGEGT. The CDR3 loop spans 14 amino acids. The V and J ends lost 3 bases and 5 bases, in that order; junction bases with no gene match: 4. The CDR3: CASSYWGTGTEAFF. The CDR3 bases are TGTGCCAGCAGTTATTGGGGGACAGGGACTGAAGCTTTCTTT.

The V call is TRBV11-3, the J call TRBJ1-3; D not resolved. The CDR3 totals 11 residues. Germline V gene sequence: CDR1 SGHNT, CDR2 YENEEA. The germline V and J ends were trimmed by 2 bases and 7 bases, with 3 bases remaining between them. The CDR3 DNA reads TGTGCCAGCAGCTTACAGAACACCATATATTTT. It is translated as CASSLQNTIYF. The whole variable domain, filled in from reference TRBV11-3 and TRBJ1-3, reads EAGVVQSPRYKIIEKKQPVAFWCNPISGHNTLYWYLQNLGQGPELLIRYENEEAVDDSQLPKDRFSAERLKGVDSTLKIQPAELGDSAVYLCASSLQNTIYFGEGSWLTVV.

A single count supports this clone. The rearrangement links TRBV6-2 or TRBV6-3 to TRBJ2-5, with 9 positions matching TRBD2. This CDR3 is 15 amino acids long. From germline, CDR1 is MNHEY and CDR2 SVGEGT. Trimming removed 6 bases from V and 5 bases from J; junction bases left unmatched: 10. This CDR3 reads CASSPGTSLSETQYF. The CDR3 DNA reads as TGTGCCAGCAGCCCCGGGACTAGCCTTTCCGAGACCCAGTACTTC.

J is TRBJ2-3 and V is TRBV10-3, with TRBD1 identical over 7 bases. From germline, CDR1 is ENHRY and CDR2 SYGVKD. The CDR3 consists of 13 residues. J lost 5 bases, V lost 8 bases, and 7 bases had no gene match. CDR3 amino acids: CAIGPTGIDTQYF. The CDR3 DNA is TGTGCCATCGGTCCGACAGGGATAGATACGCAGTATTTT.

The chain links TRBV6-2 or TRBV6-3 to TRBJ2-2; 12 nucleotides match TRBD2. The V gene's germline CDR1 is MNHEY and CDR2 SVGEGT. CDR3 length: 19 residues. V shed 4 bases, J shed 2 bases, and the junction held 11 bases outside the gene matches. CDR3 residues: CASSSLPGLAGTNTGELFF. The CDR3 nucleotides are TGTGCCAGCAGTTCCCTACCCGGACTAGCGGGGACTAACACCGGGGAGCTGTTTTTT.

In regard to this clone: Other DNA sequences in this specimen translate into the identical CDR3. This rearrangement joins TRBV7-9 to TRBJ1-1, with a weak D call TRBD1 (6 bases). The CDR3 loop spans 12 amino acids. Germline V lookup: CDR1 SEHNR, CDR2 FQNEAQ (reference sequence). V was pared by 0 bases and J by 8 bases, with 7 bases between. CDR3 nucleotide sequence: TGTGCCAGCAGCTTAGCCGGGACAGAAGCTTTCTTT. This encodes CASSLAGTEAFF.